Shown below are 28 T cell receptor beta chains from a single sample sequenced in a study of Graves' ophthalmopathy and Graves' hyperthyroidism. RNA served as the template for amplifying TCR beta CDR3 regions. RT-PCR in the first round used HTBI primers; a second-round multiplex PCR followed. A single record per CDR3 protein comes from TCRdb applying MiXCR to the multiplex PCR reads. This table has 650,000 to 800,000 distinct CDR3 sequences, roughly 41% appearing once. Sequencing was performed on peripheral blood. Every receptor here comes from an adult man with Graves' ophthalmopathy.

As DNA, the CDR3 is TGCGCCAGCAGTCCGGGGGGGATCGAAGAGACCCAGTACTTC. As protein: CASSPGGIEETQYF. J is TRBJ2-5 and V is TRBV10-1; 8 bases map to TRBD2. CDR1 WNHNN and CDR2 SYGVQD come from the germline V gene (reference sequence). The CDR3 is 14 amino acids. The V segment lost 5 bases and the J segment 3 bases; nucleotides outside the gene matches: 5.

The J gene is TRBJ2-7, the V gene TRBV4-1; tentative D call: TRBD1 (6 bases). Looked up from germline, CDR1 is MGHRA and CDR2 is YSYEKL. Deletions cut 0 bases from V and 2 bases from J, with 14 bases between. This CDR3 region has 16 residues. As DNA, the CDR3 is TGCGCCAGCAGCCAAGAACCACAGGGATTACCCTACGAGCAGTACTTC. This codes for CASSQEPQGLPYEQYF.

V usage is TRBV6-6 and J usage is TRBJ2-5; D might be TRBD1 or TRBD2, each matching 5 bases. Germline loops: CDR1 MNHNY, CDR2 SVGAGI (reference sequence). The CDR3 is made up of 16 amino acids. V lost 0 bases and J 4 bases, leaving 15 bases between the germline ends. CDR3 loop: CASSYSGVTGAETQYF. DNA for the CDR3: TGTGCCAGCAGTTACTCCGGGGTAACCGGGGCAGAGACCCAGTACTTC.

This clonotype has a count of ten or more. The chain has TRBV24-1 and TRBJ2-5; 9 bases align to TRBD2. CDR3 length: 16 amino acids. V trimming: 0 bases; J trimming: 2 bases; junction bases outside the gene matches: 3. From germline, CDR1 is KGHDR and CDR2 SFDVKD. CDR3 DNA: TGTGCCACCAGTGATTTGGGTCTAGCGGGACAAGAGACCCAGTACTTC. Translated, it gives CATSDLGLAGQETQYF.

The CDR3 bases are TGTGCCAGCACCCGATCGGGTCATGAAGCTTTCTTT. It codes for CASTRSGHEAFF. The chain combines TRBV6-5 with TRBJ1-1, with D hard to call. Trimming took off 7 bases at V and 7 bases at J, with 13 bases between the two ends. The CDR3 is made up of 12 amino acids. Germline V gives CDR1 MNHEY, CDR2 SVGAGI.

The CDR3 sequence is CSASLLAANTHQETQYF. The DNA for the CDR3 is TGCAGTGCTAGTCTCCTAGCGGCCAACACCCACCAAGAGACCCAGTACTTC. This chain uses TRBV20-1 with TRBJ2-5, with 7 bases aligning to TRBD2. CDR3 length equals 17 residues. Germline V gene lookup returns CDR1 DFQATT and CDR2 SNEGSKA (reference sequence). V trimming: 3 bases; J trimming: 0 bases; junction bases outside the gene matches: 13.

This clonotype has more than one count but fewer than ten. No conserved phenylalanine or tryptophan ends this CDR3, so it is likely a read error. No DNA is shown, since the ends of the CDR3 on it are uncertain; the CDR3 is the one TCRdb lists. This chain joins TRBV15 and TRBJ2-2; no check of the table's D call, TRBD1, against the DNA was made. Per germline, CDR1 LNHNV and CDR2 YYDKDF (reference sequence). From its first to its last residue, the CDR3 has 8 amino acids. The CDR3 spells CATSRAAG.

Details on this clonotype: The conserved phenylalanine or tryptophan is not found at the CDR3 terminus, so this likely reflects a read error. The J gene is TRBJ2-6, the V gene TRBV15, with D perhaps TRBD2 (5 bases). The CDR3 runs 14 residues. Looked up from germline, CDR1 is LNHNV and CDR2 is YYDKDF (reference sequence). Trimming pared 11 bases from V and 2 bases from J, leaving 13 bases between. The chain's CDR3 is CACGQRTGANVLTY. The CDR3, as DNA: TGTGCCTGTGGTCAGCGGACTGGGGCCAACGTCCTGACTTAC.

The chain links TRBV11-1 to TRBJ2-5, with D possibly matching TRBD1 (5 bases). The CDR3 extends over 15 amino acids. Germline-derived CDR1 and CDR2 are SGHAT and FQDESV (reference sequence). Trimming cost V 1 base and J 1 base, with 10 bases left between them. CDR3 in DNA: TGTGCCAGCAGCTTAGGTGGGGCTATCCAAGAGACCCAGTACTTC. Protein: CASSLGGAIQETQYF.

The rearrangement links TRBV6-5 to TRBJ2-5; 8 bases agree with TRBD1. Germline trimming cut 6 bases from V and 2 bases from J; bases unmatched to any gene: 8. Germline values: CDR1 MNHEY, CDR2 SVGAGI. The CDR3 has 15 residues. This CDR3 reads CASSGEDRAQETQYF. DNA for the CDR3: TGTGCCAGCAGCGGAGAGGACAGGGCGCAAGAGACCCAGTACTTC.

The chain is built from TRBV29-1 and TRBJ2-2; perhaps TRBD1 as D (6 bases). Germline V lookup: CDR1 SQVTM, CDR2 ANQGSEA. This CDR3 has 13 residues. The V gene lost 5 bases and the J gene lost 6 bases, with 13 bases spanning the gap. CDR3 coding DNA: TGCAGCGTTCTACAGGGAGACTCCGGGGAGCTGTTTTTT. This encodes CSVLQGDSGELFF.

This clonotype showed up many times. The chain recombines TRBV7-2 with TRBJ1-6; D uncertain. Germline CDR1 SGHTA, CDR2 FQGNSA. The CDR3 has 17 residues. Deletions cut 1 base from V and 6 bases from J, with 16 bases between. The chain's CDR3 is CASSLVLRVEVNSPLHF. CDR3 DNA sequence: TGTGCCAGCAGCTTAGTACTTAGGGTGGAAGTTAATTCACCCCTCCACTTT. Complete variable domain (other parts from reference TRBV7-2 and TRBJ1-6): GAGVSQSPSNKVTEKGKDVELRCDPISGHTALYWYRQSLGQGLEFLIYFQGNSAPDKSGLPSDRFSAERTGGSVSTLTIQRTQQEDSAVYLCASSLVLRVEVNSPLHFGNGTRLTVT.

This chain links TRBV12-3 or TRBV12-4 with TRBJ2-7; TRBD2 aligns across 7 bases. With 6 bases clipped from V and 5 bases from J, the junction kept 10 bases outside the gene matches. The CDR3 length is 14 residues. In nucleotides, the CDR3 is TGTGCCAGCAGCCAAGTAATCGGGGGGAACGAGCAGTACTTC. It codes for CASSQVIGGNEQYF.

V usage is TRBV2 and J usage is TRBJ1-2, with D perhaps TRBD1 (6 bases). CDR1 and CDR2 from the germline V gene are SNHLY and FYNNEI. V was shortened by 6 bases and J by 8 bases, with 19 bases between the two germline ends. The CDR3 runs 14 residues. This chain's CDR3 is CASRAGVQGRGYTF. The DNA for the CDR3 is TGTGCCAGCAGGGCAGGGGTGCAGGGACGGGGCTACACCTTC.

The chain joins TRBV10-2 to TRBJ2-5, with TRBD1 identical over 8 bases. CDR3 size: 15 residues. The J segment lost 2 bases and the V segment lost 8 bases, leaving 10 bases of the junction unmatched. Germline CDR1 WSHSY, CDR2 SAAADI. The CDR3 reads CASSASNRGQETQYF. In DNA form, the CDR3 reads TGCGCCAGCTCCGCTAGCAACAGGGGGCAAGAGACCCAGTACTTC.

This clonotype was seen a handful of times. The chain combines TRBV5-8 with TRBJ2-7; D gene ambiguous. The CDR3 loop spans 13 amino acids. Germline V gene sequence: CDR1 SGHTS, CDR2 YDEGEE. The V and J ends lost 0 bases and 5 bases respectively, with 9 bases between them. For the CDR3, the DNA is TGTGCCAGCAGCTTGGTCACCAGTAACGAGCAGTACTTC. It codes for CASSLVTSNEQYF.

The rearrangement joins TRBV10-3 to TRBJ1-5; TRBD1 might be the D (5 bases). The ends were cut back, 2 bases at V and 8 bases at J, with 10 bases in the middle. Germline V CDR1 and CDR2: ENHRY, SYGVKD. The CDR3 is made up of 13 amino acids. In nucleotides, the CDR3 is TGTGCCATCAGTGAGACAGGTGATAAGCCCCAGCATTTT. Encoded protein: CAISETGDKPQHF.

The chain recombines TRBV25-1 with TRBJ2-5; 9 bases map to TRBD1. Germline CDR1 MGHDK, CDR2 SYGVNS. CDR3 length equals 16 residues. V trimming: 3 bases; J trimming: 5 bases; junction bases outside the gene matches: 10. The CDR3 nucleotides are TGTGCCAGCAGTGAGGCCGGGACAGGGAGTTGGGAGACCCAGTACTTC. It yields the protein CASSEAGTGSWETQYF.

This clonotype has ten or more counts. This sequence joins TRBV4-2 and TRBJ1-2, with 7 positions matching TRBD1. The germline V gene encodes CDR1 LGHNA and CDR2 YNFKEQ. Trimming took 5 bases from V and 4 from J; bases not matched to a gene: 7. The CDR3 sequence is 14 residues long. The CDR3 sequence is CASSSEDRFYGYTF. The DNA for the CDR3 is TGTGCCAGCAGCTCAGAGGACAGGTTCTATGGCTACACCTTC.

V and J are TRBV5-1 and TRBJ2-3; 9 bases agree with TRBD1. CDR3 size: 14 residues. CDR1 is SGHRS, CDR2 YFSETQ, per germline. J gave up 6 bases and V 4 bases, and 6 bases lay outside the gene matches. CDR3 nucleotides: TGCGCCAGCAGCGCGGGACAGGGAGGGGATACGCAGTATTTT. It encodes CASSAGQGGDTQYF. The full variable domain, with the rest looked up from reference TRBV5-1 and TRBJ2-3, is KAGVTQTPRYLIKTRGQQVTLSCSPISGHRSVSWYQQTPGQGLQFLFEYFSETQRNKGNFPGRFSGRQFSNSRSEMNVSTLELGDSALYLCASSAGQGGDTQYFGPGTRLTVL.

For this clonotype: This may be a read error: a much more frequent sequence differs by one nucleotide. This rearrangement joins TRBV11-1 to TRBJ1-2; tentative D call: TRBD1 (6 bases). This CDR3 is 12 amino acids long. Between the trimmed V and J ends, which lost 11 bases and 7 bases, there was a span of 17 bases. The germline V gene encodes CDR1 SGHAT and CDR2 FQDESV (reference sequence). CDR3 sequence (DNA): TGTGCCCGCTCCAGGGGCTCGGGTGGCTACACCTTC. Its protein is CARSRGSGGYTF.

V is TRBV5-1 and J is TRBJ2-5, with D tentatively TRBD2 (5 bases). Looked up from germline, CDR1 is SGHRS and CDR2 is YFSETQ. Deletions cut 0 bases from V and 7 bases from J, with 16 bases between. This CDR3 is built from 15 residues. CDR3 sequence reads: CASSLAGKAPGTQYF. Written as DNA, the CDR3 is TGCGCCAGCAGCTTGGCCGGGAAAGCCCCCGGGACCCAGTACTTC. The variable domain in full, completed from reference TRBV5-1 and TRBJ2-5, reads KAGVTQTPRYLIKTRGQQVTLSCSPISGHRSVSWYQQTPGQGLQFLFEYFSETQRNKGNFPGRFSGRQFSNSRSEMNVSTLELGDSALYLCASSLAGKAPGTQYFGPGTRLLVL.

J is TRBJ2-3 and V is TRBV15; 10 positions agree with TRBD2. Per germline, CDR1 LNHNV and CDR2 YYDKDF (reference sequence). The V gene end was trimmed by 2 bases and the J gene end by 0 bases; junction bases not matched to a gene: 2. The CDR3 length is 16 residues. CDR3 protein: CATSRNSGGSTDTQYF. In DNA form, the CDR3 reads TGTGCCACCAGCAGAAATAGCGGGGGGAGCACAGATACGCAGTATTTT.

In this sample, this clonotype turned up many times. The chain uses TRBV24-1 and TRBJ1-4; 8 bases are shared with TRBD1. Losses at the gene ends were 3 bases for V and 6 bases for J; bases not matched to a gene: 5. This CDR3 is built from 15 residues. Germline loops: CDR1 KGHDR, CDR2 SFDVKD. The CDR3, as DNA: TGTGCCACCAGTGATGGCAGGGGGCTAGATGAAAAACTGTTTTTT. Its translation is CATSDGRGLDEKLFF.

CDR3 coding DNA: TGTGCCACCAGTGATTCTTCCCGAACGGAGCTGTTTTTT. Protein product: CATSDSSRTELFF. This chain links TRBV24-1 with TRBJ2-2; D is unclear. Trimming took off 2 bases at V and 10 bases at J, with 10 bases between the two ends. Germline V gene data show CDR1 as KGHDR and CDR2 as SFDVKD. The CDR3 loop spans 13 amino acids.

This clonotype was observed at least ten times. Its ends do not fully match the called genes, so a read error is possible. This chain links TRBV7-2 with TRBJ1-2; 12 positions match TRBD1. The CDR3 is made up of 15 amino acids. The germline CDR1 and CDR2 sequences are SGHTA and FQGNSA. The CDR3: CASSPGTGGAKGYTF. In DNA, the CDR3 is TGCGCCAGCAGCCCCGGGACAGGGGGCGCGAAGGGCTACACCTTC.

This clonotype showed up many times. The V call is TRBV12-3 or TRBV12-4, the J call TRBJ1-6; D is undetermined. V was pared by 4 bases and J by 4 bases, with 5 bases between. The CDR3 loop spans 13 amino acids. CDR3 residues: CASSSGYNSPLHF. In DNA, the CDR3 is TGTGCCAGCAGTTCTGGGTATAATTCACCCCTCCACTTT.

As concerns this clonotype: A much bigger clone sits one base away, suggesting this may be a read error. The chain employs TRBV15 and TRBJ1-6; 7 bases align to TRBD1. This CDR3 has 17 residues. Trimming cost V 1 base and J 0 bases; bases outside gene matches: 3. Per the germline V gene, CDR1 is LNHNV and CDR2 is YYDKDF (reference sequence). The CDR3 loop reads CATSRATGSSYNSPLHF. The CDR3 coding sequence is TGTGCCACCAGCAGAGCGACAGGGAGCTCCTATAATTCACCCCTCCACTTT.